This is a list of T cell receptor beta chains from one sample in a study of T cell responses to AZD1222 COVID-19 vaccine. Assay used: immunoSEQ multiplex PCR; TCRdb lists only in-frame clones, some missing. The sample contains around 89,000 clones, approximately 90% of which appear only once. The sample here was peripheral blood, taken on day 0 of AZD1222 vaccination. The receptors originated from an adult in good health. Both conserved end residues are trimmed from each CDR3.

j_call,v_call,cdr3_aa
TRBJ2-3,TRBV5-1,ASNQRGEPTDTQY
TRBJ2-1,TRBV11-2,ASTPGIWGDNYNEQF
TRBJ1-2,TRBV14,ASSQAPGQGYGYT
TRBJ1-2,TRBV19,ASGWVNYGYT
TRBJ1-4,TRBV9,ASSAGGRSEKLF
TRBJ1-2,TRBV7-2,ASSFGWDGYT
TRBJ2-7,TRBV11-2,ATSRSAYEQY
TRBJ1-3,TRBV2,ASSEQGEGGNTIY
TRBJ2-2,TRBV19,ASSPPVGTGAIGELF
TRBJ2-5,TRBV11-2,ASSPPGLADVETQY
TRBJ1-4,TRBV27,ASSPTALGNEKLF
TRBJ2-2,TRBV19,ASSIRHSNTGELF
TRBJ2-7,TRBV10-3,AISGAMGGGTGFYEQY
TRBJ1-1,TRBV6-5,ASRSGGAGNTEAF
TRBJ1-5,TRBV2,ASSPTGGRQPQH
TRBJ2-6,TRBV30,AWRVWGSGANVLT
TRBJ1-5,TRBV15,ATSSPAGAGNQPQH
TRBJ1-1,TRBV7-2,ASSLLPQNTEAF
TRBJ2-5,TRBV12-3/TRBV12-4,ASSFTNQETQY
TRBJ1-2,TRBV27,ASSGRSGAGYT
TRBJ2-7,TRBV5-1,ASSLTTSGRNYEQY
TRBJ2-2,TRBV4-3,ASSHRSGGWAGELF
TRBJ1-2,TRBV4-2,ASSQIQGDYGYT
TRBJ2-7,TRBV4-3,ASSQAGTSGAYEQY
TRBJ1-1,TRBV28,ASTDTGVAF
TRBJ1-5,TRBV18,ASSPSGGEQPQH
TRBJ1-5,TRBV6-2/TRBV6-3,ASSLPPSQPQH
TRBJ1-5,TRBV2,ASRVNDYSNQPQH
TRBJ2-5,TRBV6-5,ASSRQTGVRETQY
TRBJ2-3,TRBV14,ASSQPSTDTQY
TRBJ1-1,TRBV6-5,ASSSPGLEAF
TRBJ1-3,TRBV5-1,ASGLNSGNTIY
TRBJ1-6,TRBV19,ASSNEELYNSPLH
TRBJ2-7,TRBV2,ASSRDVTYEQY
TRBJ2-2,TRBV7-8,ASSHRTGATGELF
TRBJ1-1,TRBV7-2,ASSAFRNTEAF
TRBJ2-1,TRBV3-1/TRBV3-2,ASSYRLAGGPLNEQF
TRBJ2-2,TRBV5-1,ASSQYGTYTPGELF
TRBJ2-2,TRBV3-1/TRBV3-2,ASRKRGNTGELF
TRBJ1-6,TRBV11-1,ASSPRQGAPSSPLH
TRBJ1-1,TRBV12-5,ASGLIPGGEAF
TRBJ1-2,TRBV9,ASSVAEGVGGYT
TRBJ1-5,TRBV4-1,ASSQDVGRGTQPQH